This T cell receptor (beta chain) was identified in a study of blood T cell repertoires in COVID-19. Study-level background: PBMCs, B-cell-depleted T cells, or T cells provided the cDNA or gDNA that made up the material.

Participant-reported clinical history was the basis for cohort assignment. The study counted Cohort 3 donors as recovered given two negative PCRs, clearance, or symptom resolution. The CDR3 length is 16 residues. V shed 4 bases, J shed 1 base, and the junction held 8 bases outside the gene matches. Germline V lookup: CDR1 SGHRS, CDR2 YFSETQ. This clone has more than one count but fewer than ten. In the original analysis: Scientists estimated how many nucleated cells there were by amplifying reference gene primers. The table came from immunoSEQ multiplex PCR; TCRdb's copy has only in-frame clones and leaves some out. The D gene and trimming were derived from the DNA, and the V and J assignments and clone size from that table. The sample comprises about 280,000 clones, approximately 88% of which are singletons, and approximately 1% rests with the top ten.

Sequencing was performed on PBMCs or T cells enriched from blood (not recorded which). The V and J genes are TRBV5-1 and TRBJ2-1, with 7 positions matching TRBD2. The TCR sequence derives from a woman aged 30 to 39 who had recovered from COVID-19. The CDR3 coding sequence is TGCGCCAGCAGCCCGGGGGGACTAATTTCCTACAATGAGCAGTTCTTC. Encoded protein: CASSPGGLISYNEQFF.